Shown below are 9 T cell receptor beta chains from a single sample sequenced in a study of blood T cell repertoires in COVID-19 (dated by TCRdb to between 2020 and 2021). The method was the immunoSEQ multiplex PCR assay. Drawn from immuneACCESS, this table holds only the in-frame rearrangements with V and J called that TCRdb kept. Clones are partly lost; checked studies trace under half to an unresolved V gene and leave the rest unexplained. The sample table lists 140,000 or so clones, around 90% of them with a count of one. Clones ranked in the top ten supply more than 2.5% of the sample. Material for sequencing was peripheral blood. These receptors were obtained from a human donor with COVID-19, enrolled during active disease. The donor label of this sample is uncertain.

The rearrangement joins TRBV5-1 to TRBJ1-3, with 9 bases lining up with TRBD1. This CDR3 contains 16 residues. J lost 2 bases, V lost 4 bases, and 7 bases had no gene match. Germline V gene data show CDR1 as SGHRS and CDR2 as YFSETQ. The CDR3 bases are TGCGCCAGCAGCCAAGATCGACAGGGGGCTGGAAACACCATATATTTT. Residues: CASSQDRQGAGNTIYF. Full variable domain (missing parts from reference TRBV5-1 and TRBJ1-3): KAGVTQTPRYLIKTRGQQVTLSCSPISGHRSVSWYQQTPGQGLQFLFEYFSETQRNKGNFPGRFSGRQFSNSRSEMNVSTLELGDSALYLCASSQDRQGAGNTIYFGEGSWLTVV.

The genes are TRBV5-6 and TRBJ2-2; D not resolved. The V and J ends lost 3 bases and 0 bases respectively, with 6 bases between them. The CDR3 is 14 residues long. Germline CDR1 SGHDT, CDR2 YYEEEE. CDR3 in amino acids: CASSWAPNTGELFF. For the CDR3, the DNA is TGTGCCAGCAGCTGGGCACCGAACACCGGGGAGCTGTTTTTT.

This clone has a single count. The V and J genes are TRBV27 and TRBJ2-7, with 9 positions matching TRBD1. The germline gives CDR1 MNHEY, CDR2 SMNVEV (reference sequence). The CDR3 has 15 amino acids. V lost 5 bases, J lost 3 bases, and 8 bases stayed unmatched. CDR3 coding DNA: TGTGCCAGCAGTCACCAGACAGGGGGAGACTACGAGCAGTACTTC. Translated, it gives CASSHQTGGDYEQYF.

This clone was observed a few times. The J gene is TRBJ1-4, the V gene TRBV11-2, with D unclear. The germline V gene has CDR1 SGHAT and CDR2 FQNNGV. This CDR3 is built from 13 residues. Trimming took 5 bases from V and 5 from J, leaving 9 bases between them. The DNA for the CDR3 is TGTGCCAGCAGCCGCGAAGCGAATGAAAAACTGTTTTTT. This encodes CASSREANEKLFF.

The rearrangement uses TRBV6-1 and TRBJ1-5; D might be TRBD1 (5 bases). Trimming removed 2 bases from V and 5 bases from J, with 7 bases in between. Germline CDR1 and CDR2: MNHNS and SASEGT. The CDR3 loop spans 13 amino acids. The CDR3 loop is CASSEQGHQPQHF. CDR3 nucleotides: TGTGCCAGCAGTGAACAGGGTCATCAGCCCCAGCATTTT.

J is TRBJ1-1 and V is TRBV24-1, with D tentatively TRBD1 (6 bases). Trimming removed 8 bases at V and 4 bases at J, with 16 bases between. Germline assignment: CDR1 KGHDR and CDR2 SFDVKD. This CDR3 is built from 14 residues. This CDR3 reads CATTAGDRGTEAFF. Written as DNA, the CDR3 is TGTGCCACCACTGCAGGGGACCGCGGCACTGAAGCTTTCTTT.

CDR3 DNA: TGCGCCAGCAGCTTGGCCGTGACAGCCGAAATCTACAATGAGCAGTTCTTC. Translated: CASSLAVTAEIYNEQFF. The chain uses TRBV5-1 and TRBJ2-1, with D maybe TRBD1 (5 bases). Trimming removed 0 bases from V and 3 bases from J, with 16 bases in between. CDR3 size: 17 residues. The germline gives CDR1 SGHRS, CDR2 YFSETQ.

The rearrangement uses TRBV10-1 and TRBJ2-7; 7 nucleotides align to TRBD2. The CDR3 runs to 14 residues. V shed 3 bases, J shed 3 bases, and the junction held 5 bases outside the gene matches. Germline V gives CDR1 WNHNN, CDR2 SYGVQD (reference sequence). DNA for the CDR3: TGCGCCAGCAGTGACCAGCGGGGAAACTACGAGCAGTACTTC. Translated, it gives CASSDQRGNYEQYF.

The CDR3, as DNA: TGTGCCAGCAGCTTGGTGGCAGGGGGGACCACAGATACGCAGTATTTT. Translated: CASSLVAGGTTDTQYF. The rearrangement links TRBV5-4 to TRBJ2-3; maybe TRBD1 (7 bases). Germline lookup yields CDR1 SGHNT and CDR2 YYREEE (reference sequence). Trimming removed 0 bases at V and 2 bases at J, with 13 bases between. The CDR3 is made up of 16 amino acids.